The rows below give T cell receptor beta chains drawn from one sample of a study of cytomegalovirus exposure and HLA in healthy donors. TCRdb keeps only in-frame clones here, not all; method: immunoSEQ multiplex PCR. The top ten clones hold 1% of a sample with 150,000 to 200,000 clones, around 85% of them seen once. Sequencing input: PBMCs. The receptors here all came from a boy between 2 and 10 years old in good health and CMV-seronegative. Each CDR3 is given with its conserved first and last residue. The order of the fields is J gene, CDR3 length, V gene, CDR3 protein.

j_gene: TRBJ1-1
len: 15
v_gene: TRBV7-9
CDR3aa: CASSLPGGADTEAFF

j_gene: TRBJ1-2
len: 12
v_gene: TRBV28
CDR3aa: CASSLGVAGYTF

j_gene: TRBJ1-1
len: 14
v_gene: TRBV21-1
CDR3aa: CASIYNSPNTEAFF

j_gene: TRBJ1-6
len: 14
v_gene: TRBV6-1
CDR3aa: CASSEGRVDSPLHF

j_gene: TRBJ2-1
len: 17
v_gene: TRBV27
CDR3aa: CASSPTGLANSYNEQFF

j_gene: TRBJ2-5
len: 16
v_gene: TRBV28
CDR3aa: CASSGRDRQKGETQYF

j_gene: TRBJ2-5
len: 15
v_gene: TRBV25-1
CDR3aa: CASSGGLAGFETQYF

j_gene: TRBJ2-3
len: 16
v_gene: TRBV5-6
CDR3aa: CASSFRRGGRGDTQYF

j_gene: TRBJ2-4
len: 12
v_gene: TRBV7-6
CDR3aa: CASSPRDCVQYF

j_gene: TRBJ1-1
len: 15
v_gene: TRBV4-2
CDR3aa: CASSQSPSGGTEAFF

j_gene: TRBJ1-1
len: 16
v_gene: TRBV6-1
CDR3aa: CASSARQGEANTEAFF

j_gene: TRBJ1-1
len: 15
v_gene: TRBV29-1
CDR3aa: CSVSPPHRGLTEAFF

j_gene: TRBJ1-2
len: 13
v_gene: TRBV7-9
CDR3aa: CASSPRFGGGYTF

j_gene: TRBJ1-1
len: 15
v_gene: TRBV19
CDR3aa: CASSIGTGGTTEAFF

j_gene: TRBJ1-3
len: 15
v_gene: TRBV18
CDR3aa: CASSPSRVNGNTIYF

j_gene: TRBJ2-5
len: 16
v_gene: TRBV7-7
CDR3aa: CASSLASGLREETQYF